This T cell receptor beta chain was recorded in a study of T cells in Graves' hyperthyroidism and ophthalmopathy. This clonotype appeared many times. RNA transcripts were the template for amplifying TCR beta CDR3 regions. HTBI primers were the set used in a first-round RT-PCR of the TCR CDR3. Via MiXCR, TCRdb re-called the multiplex PCR reads, giving one row per CDR3 protein. The sample consists of over 200,000 distinct CDR3 sequences, more than 12% of them appearing once. Sequenced material: blood. This clonotype originated in a woman between 35 and 50 years old with Graves' hyperthyroidism that later progressed to Graves' ophthalmopathy.

The CDR3 reads CASSIDSGWDGKLFF. The CDR3 DNA sequence: TGTGCCAGCAGTATCGACAGCGGATGGGACGGAAAACTGTTTTTT. V usage is TRBV7-9 and J usage is TRBJ1-4; TRBD1 might be the D (5 bases). The CDR3 is 15 amino acids. Trimming left V 6 bases short and J 10 bases short, with 21 bases between. From germline, CDR1 is SEHNR and CDR2 FQNEAQ (reference sequence).